The clone carrying this T cell receptor beta chain has only one observation. The CDR3 totals 12 residues. V was clipped by 8 bases and J by 2 bases, with 10 bases between them. Germline V gene sequence: CDR1 MDHEN, CDR2 SYDVKM. The use of a sample-barcoded 5' primer and a J-beta primer mix characterized a second PCR of roughly 6 to 11 cycles. TCRdb fed the 5' RACE reads into MiXCR, producing one record per CDR3 protein. The sample records about 970,000 distinct CDR3 sequences, 51% being singletons. The sample originates from a study of blood T cells in healthy people across ages. This receptor was identified in a woman aged 55-75 years in good health. The sample consisted of blood. The chain is built from TRBV28 and TRBJ2-7; tentatively, D is TRBD1 (5 bases). In DNA form, the CDR3 reads TGTGCCAGCGGGGCAGGGCCCTACGAGCAGTACTTC. Translation gives CASGAGPYEQYF.